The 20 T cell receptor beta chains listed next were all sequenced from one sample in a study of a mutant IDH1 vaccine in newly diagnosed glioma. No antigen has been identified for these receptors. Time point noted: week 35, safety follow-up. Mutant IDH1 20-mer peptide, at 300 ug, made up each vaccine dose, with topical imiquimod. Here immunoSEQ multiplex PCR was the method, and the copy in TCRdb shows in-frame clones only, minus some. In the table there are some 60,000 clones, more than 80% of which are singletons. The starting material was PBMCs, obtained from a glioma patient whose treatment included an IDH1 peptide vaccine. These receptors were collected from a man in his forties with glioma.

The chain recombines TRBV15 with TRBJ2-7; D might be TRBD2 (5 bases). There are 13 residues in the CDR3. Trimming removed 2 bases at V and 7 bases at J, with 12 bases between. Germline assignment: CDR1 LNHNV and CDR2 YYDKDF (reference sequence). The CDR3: CATSRYKGEEQYF. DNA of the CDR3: TGTGCCACCAGCAGATATAAGGGAGAAGAGCAGTACTTC.

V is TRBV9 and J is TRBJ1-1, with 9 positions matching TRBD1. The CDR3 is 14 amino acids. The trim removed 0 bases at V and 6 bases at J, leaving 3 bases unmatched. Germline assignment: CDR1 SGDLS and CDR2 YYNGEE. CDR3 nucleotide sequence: TGTGCCAGCAGCGTAGGGGGGACAGGGCCTGAAGCTTTCTTT. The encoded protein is CASSVGGTGPEAFF.

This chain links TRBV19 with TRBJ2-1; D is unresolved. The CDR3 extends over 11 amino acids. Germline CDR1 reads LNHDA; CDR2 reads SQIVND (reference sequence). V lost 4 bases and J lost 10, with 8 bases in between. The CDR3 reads CASSTGMEQFF. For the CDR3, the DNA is TGTGCCAGTAGTACGGGTATGGAGCAGTTCTTC.

The CDR3 coding sequence is TGCGCCAGCAGCCAAGATGCTGGGGCTGGGGCCAACGTCCTGACTTTC. Its translation: CASSQDAGAGANVLTF. The gene calls are TRBV4-3 and TRBJ2-6; D gene uncertain. V was cut by 0 bases and J by 2 bases, with 8 bases left in between. CDR3 length equals 16 residues. Germline V gene data show CDR1 as LGHNA and CDR2 as YSLEER.

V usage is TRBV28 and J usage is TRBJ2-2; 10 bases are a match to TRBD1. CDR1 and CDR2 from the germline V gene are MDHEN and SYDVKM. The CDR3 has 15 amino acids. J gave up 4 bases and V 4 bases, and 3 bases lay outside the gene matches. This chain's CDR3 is CASSSRTGGTGELFF. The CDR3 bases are TGTGCCAGCAGTTCCCGGACAGGGGGCACCGGGGAGCTGTTTTTT.

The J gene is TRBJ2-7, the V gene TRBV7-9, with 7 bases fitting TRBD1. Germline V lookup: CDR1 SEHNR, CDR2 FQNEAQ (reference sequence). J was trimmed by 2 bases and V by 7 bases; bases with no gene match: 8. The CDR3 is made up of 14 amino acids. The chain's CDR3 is CASTGGQAPYEQYF. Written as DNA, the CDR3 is TGTGCCAGCACCGGAGGACAGGCTCCCTACGAGCAGTACTTC.

The CDR3 here is CASSPTGSQPQHF. DNA of the CDR3: TGTGCCAGCTCACCTACAGGGAGTCAGCCCCAGCATTTT. The chain combines TRBV18 with TRBJ1-5, with D maybe TRBD1 (6 bases). The V gene's germline CDR1 is KGHSH and CDR2 LQKENI. The CDR3 is 13 amino acids. Trimming took 3 bases from V and 6 from J, leaving 9 bases between them.

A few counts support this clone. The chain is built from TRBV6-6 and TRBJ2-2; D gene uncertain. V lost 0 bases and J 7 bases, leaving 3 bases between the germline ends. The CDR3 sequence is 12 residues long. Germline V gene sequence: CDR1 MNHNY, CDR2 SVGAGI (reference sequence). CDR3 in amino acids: CASSYSGGELFF. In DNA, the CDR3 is TGTGCCAGCAGTTACTCGGGCGGGGAGCTGTTTTTT.

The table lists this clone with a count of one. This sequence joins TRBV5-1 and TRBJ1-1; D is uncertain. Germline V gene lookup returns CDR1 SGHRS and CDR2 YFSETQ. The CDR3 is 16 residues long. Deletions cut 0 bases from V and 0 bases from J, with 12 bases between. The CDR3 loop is CASSLEYTALNTEAFF. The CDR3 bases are TGCGCCAGCAGCTTGGAATACACAGCCTTGAACACTGAAGCTTTCTTT. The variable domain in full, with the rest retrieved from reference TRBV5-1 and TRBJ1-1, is KAGVTQTPRYLIKTRGQQVTLSCSPISGHRSVSWYQQTPGQGLQFLFEYFSETQRNKGNFPGRFSGRQFSNSRSEMNVSTLELGDSALYLCASSLEYTALNTEAFFGQGTRLTVV.

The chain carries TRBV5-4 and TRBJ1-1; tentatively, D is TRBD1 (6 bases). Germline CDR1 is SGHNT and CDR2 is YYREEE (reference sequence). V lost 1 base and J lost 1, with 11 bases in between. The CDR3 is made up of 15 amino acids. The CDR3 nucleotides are TGTGCCAGCAGCTTGATAGGGGGTCGGAACACTGAAGCTTTCTTT. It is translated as CASSLIGGRNTEAFF.

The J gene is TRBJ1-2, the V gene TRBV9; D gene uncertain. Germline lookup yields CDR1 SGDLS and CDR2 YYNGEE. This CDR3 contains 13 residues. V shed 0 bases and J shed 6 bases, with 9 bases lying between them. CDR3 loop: CASSVENRDGYTF. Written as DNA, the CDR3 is TGTGCCAGCAGCGTAGAAAACAGAGATGGCTACACCTTC.

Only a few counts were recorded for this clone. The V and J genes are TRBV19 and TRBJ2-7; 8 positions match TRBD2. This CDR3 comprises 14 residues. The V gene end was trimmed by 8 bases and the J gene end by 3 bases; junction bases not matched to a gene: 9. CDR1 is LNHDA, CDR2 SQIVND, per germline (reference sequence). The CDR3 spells CASAYGGGNYEQYF. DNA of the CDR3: TGTGCCAGTGCCTACGGCGGGGGGAACTACGAGCAGTACTTC.

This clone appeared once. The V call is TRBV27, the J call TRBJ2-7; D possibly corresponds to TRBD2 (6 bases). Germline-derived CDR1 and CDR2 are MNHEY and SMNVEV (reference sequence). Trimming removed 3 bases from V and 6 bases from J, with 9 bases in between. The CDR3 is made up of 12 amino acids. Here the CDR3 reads CASSFAGGEQYF. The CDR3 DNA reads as TGTGCCAGCAGTTTTGCCGGGGGCGAGCAGTACTTC.

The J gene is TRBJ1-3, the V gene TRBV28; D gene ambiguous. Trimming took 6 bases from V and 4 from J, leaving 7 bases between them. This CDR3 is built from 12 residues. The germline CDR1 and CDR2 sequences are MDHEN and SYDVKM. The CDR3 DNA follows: TGTGCCAGCAGATCCGGAGGAAACACCATATATTTT. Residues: CASRSGGNTIYF.

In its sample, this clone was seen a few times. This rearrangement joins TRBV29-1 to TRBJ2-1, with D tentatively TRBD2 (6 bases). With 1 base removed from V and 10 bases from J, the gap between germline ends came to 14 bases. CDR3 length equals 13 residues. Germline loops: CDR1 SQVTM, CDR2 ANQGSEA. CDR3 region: CSVEGGGGGEQFF. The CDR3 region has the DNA TGCAGCGTTGAAGGGGGAGGAGGCGGCGAGCAGTTCTTC.

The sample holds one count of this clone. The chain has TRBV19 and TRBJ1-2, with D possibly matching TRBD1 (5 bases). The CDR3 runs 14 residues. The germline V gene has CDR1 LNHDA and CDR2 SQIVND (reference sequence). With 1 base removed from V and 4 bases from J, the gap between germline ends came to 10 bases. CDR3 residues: CASSIAARGYGYTF. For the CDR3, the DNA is TGTGCCAGTAGTATAGCCGCAAGGGGCTATGGCTACACCTTC.

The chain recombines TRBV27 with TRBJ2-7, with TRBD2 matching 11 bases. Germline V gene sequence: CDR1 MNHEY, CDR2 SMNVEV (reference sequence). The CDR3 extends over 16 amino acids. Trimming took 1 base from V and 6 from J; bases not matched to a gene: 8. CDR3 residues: CASSLFSGGVFGEQYF. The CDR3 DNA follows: TGTGCCAGCAGTTTATTTAGCGGGGGGGTTTTTGGCGAGCAGTACTTC.

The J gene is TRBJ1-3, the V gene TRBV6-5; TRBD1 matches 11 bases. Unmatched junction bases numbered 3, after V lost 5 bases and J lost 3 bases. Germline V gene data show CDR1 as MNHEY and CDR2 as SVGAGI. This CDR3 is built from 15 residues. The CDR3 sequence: CASSRDRGSGNTIYF. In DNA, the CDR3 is TGTGCCAGCAGTCGGGACAGGGGGAGTGGAAACACCATATATTTT.

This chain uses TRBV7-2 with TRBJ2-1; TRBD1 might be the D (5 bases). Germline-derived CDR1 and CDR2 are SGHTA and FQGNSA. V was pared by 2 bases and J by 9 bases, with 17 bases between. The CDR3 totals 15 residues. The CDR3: CASSLMVGLVSEQFF. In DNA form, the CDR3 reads TGTGCCAGCAGCTTAATGGTGGGGCTGGTATCTGAGCAGTTCTTC. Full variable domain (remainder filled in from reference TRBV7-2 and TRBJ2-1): GAGVSQSPSNKVTEKGKDVELRCDPISGHTALYWYRQSLGQGLEFLIYFQGNSAPDKSGLPSDRFSAERTGGSVSTLTIQRTQQEDSAVYLCASSLMVGLVSEQFFGPGTRLTVL.

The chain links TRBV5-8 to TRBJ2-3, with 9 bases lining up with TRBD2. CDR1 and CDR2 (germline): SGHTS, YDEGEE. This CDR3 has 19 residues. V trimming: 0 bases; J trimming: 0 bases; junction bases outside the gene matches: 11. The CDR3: CASSLGGSGGLTSTDTQYF. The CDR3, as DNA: TGTGCCAGCAGCTTGGGTGGTAGCGGGGGCCTGACCAGCACAGATACGCAGTATTTT.